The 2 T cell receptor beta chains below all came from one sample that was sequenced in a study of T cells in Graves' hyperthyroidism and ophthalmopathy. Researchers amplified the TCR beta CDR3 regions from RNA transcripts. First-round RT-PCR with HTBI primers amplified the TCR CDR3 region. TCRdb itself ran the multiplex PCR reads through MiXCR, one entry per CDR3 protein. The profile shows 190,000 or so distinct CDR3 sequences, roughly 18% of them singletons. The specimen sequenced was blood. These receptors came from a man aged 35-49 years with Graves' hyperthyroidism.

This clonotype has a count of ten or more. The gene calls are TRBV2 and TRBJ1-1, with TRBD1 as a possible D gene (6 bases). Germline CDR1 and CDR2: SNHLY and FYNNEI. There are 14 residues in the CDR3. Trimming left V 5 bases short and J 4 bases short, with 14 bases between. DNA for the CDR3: TGTGCCAGCAGTAGTCAGGGGCCGGGCACTGAAGCTTTCTTT. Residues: CASSSQGPGTEAFF.

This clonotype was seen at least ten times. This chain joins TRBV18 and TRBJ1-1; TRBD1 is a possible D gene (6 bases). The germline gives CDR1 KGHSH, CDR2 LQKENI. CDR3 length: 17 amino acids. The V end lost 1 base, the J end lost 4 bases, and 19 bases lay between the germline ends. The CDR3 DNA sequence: TGTGCCAGCTCACCACGGGACACCTCCTTAACGAGCACTGAAGCTTTCTTT. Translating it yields CASSPRDTSLTSTEAFF. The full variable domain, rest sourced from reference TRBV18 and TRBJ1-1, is NAGVMQNPRHLVRRRGQEARLRCSPMKGHSHVYWYRQLPEEGLKFMVYLQKENIIDESGMPKERFSAEFPKEGPSILRIQQVVRGDSAAYFCASSPRDTSLTSTEAFFGQGTRLTVV.